A selection of T cell receptor beta chains follows, all from one sample in a study of Graves' ophthalmopathy and Graves' hyperthyroidism. A single record per CDR3 protein comes from TCRdb applying MiXCR to the multiplex PCR reads. The data show hundreds of thousands of distinct CDR3 sequences, with 22% seen just once and approximately 7% held by the top ten. Specimen: peripheral blood. All receptors derive from a woman younger than 35 with stable Graves' hyperthyroidism. Some clones in this sample may be carry-over from other donors' samples. Each CDR3 is given with its conserved first and last residue. The D gene is left open where the match is weak. The listing skips clone size in some rows; elsewhere it reads once, few, many or a size class.

-	TRBV28	TRBJ1-2	TRBD1	TGTGCCAGCAGGACTGACAGGGACGGGAGCTACACCTTC	CASRTDRDGSYTF
many	TRBV15	TRBJ1-5	-	TGTGCCACCAGCAGAGAATACGGAGGGACCAATCAGCCCCAGCATTTT	CATSREYGGTNQPQHF
-	TRBV30	TRBJ2-5	-	TGTGCCTGGAGTGTACAAGAGGGGAAGACCCAGTACTTC	CAWSVQEGKTQYF
-	TRBV19	TRBJ1-1	-	TGTGCCAGTACCCCATGGGGGGGTGACACTGAAGCTTTCTTT	CASTPWGGDTEAFF
many	TRBV5-6	TRBJ1-2	TRBD1	TGTGCCAGCAGCCCGACAGGGATCTATGGCTACACCTTC	CASSPTGIYGYTF
many	TRBV2	TRBJ1-5	TRBD1	TGTGCCAGCAAGACCGGGACAGGGGATCAGCCCCAGCATTTT	CASKTGTGDQPQHF
-	TRBV4-2	TRBJ2-2	-	TGTGCCAGCAACCCGGGGGGGACAGGGAGATCGAACACCGGGGAGCTGTTTTTT	CASNPGGTGRSNTGELFF
-	TRBV20-1	TRBJ1-3	TRBD1	TGCAGTGCTCGACCGTCGGACAGGGAAGTAAACACCATATATTTT	CSARPSDREVNTIYF
-	TRBV9	TRBJ1-5	-	TGTGCCAGCAGCGTAGAAGCCAGTAGCAATCAGCCCCAGCATTTT	CASSVEASSNQPQHF
many	TRBV19	TRBJ2-5	-	TGTGCCAGTAGCTACAGGGAACGGGAGACCCAGTACTTC	CASSYRERETQYF
-	TRBV28	TRBJ2-7	-	TGTGCCAGCAGTTTATCTACAGGGCCAAGCTACGAGCAGTACTTC	CASSLSTGPSYEQYF
many	TRBV5-5	TRBJ1-5	-	TGTGCCAGCAGCTTAATAGGAAACAGCAATCAGCCCCAGCATTTT	CASSLIGNSNQPQHF
many	TRBV6-5	TRBJ2-7	-	TGTGCCAGCAGTTACTCCGTCGGACACTCCTACGAGCAGTACTTC	CASSYSVGHSYEQYF
once	TRBV27	TRBJ2-7	-	TGTGCCAGCAGTTTATCGAGGAGCAGCTCCTACGAGCAGTACTTC	CASSLSRSSSYEQYF
many	TRBV28	TRBJ2-7	-	TGTGCCAGCACCCGGGCAGGGAGATACGAGCAGTACTTC	CASTRAGRYEQYF
many	TRBV6-5	TRBJ2-7	-	TGTGCCAGCAGTTGGCGGCGGTCCTACGAGCAGTACTTC	CASSWRRSYEQYF
many	TRBV10-3	TRBJ2-5	-	TGTGCCATCAGTGACTCAGAGACCCAGTACTTC	CAISDSETQYF
many	TRBV6-2/TRBV6-3	TRBJ2-7	-	TGTGCCAGCATAGGGGCTTTCGGGTCCTCCTACGAGCAGTACTTC	CASIGAFGSSYEQYF
-	TRBV7-6	TRBJ2-5	TRBD2	TGTGCCAGCAGCTTTAGAGCGGGGGGGCGAGAGACCCAGTACTTC	CASSFRAGGRETQYF
-	TRBV25-1	TRBJ2-7	TRBD1	TGTGCCAGCAGTGCCTGGACAGGGCGAAGCTCCTACGAGCAGTACTTC	CASSAWTGRSSYEQYF
many	TRBV12-3/TRBV12-4	TRBJ2-7	-	TGTGCCAGCAGTTTAAAGTCTACCTCCTACGAGCAGTACTTC	CASSLKSTSYEQYF
many	TRBV6-5	TRBJ2-7	-	TGTGCCAGCAGTTGGGAGTACGAGCAGTACTTC	CASSWEYEQYF
many	TRBV29-1	TRBJ1-1	-	TGCAGCGCTAAGTCGGGAGGTACTGAAGCTTTCTTT	CSAKSGGTEAFF
many	TRBV28	TRBJ2-7	-	TGTGCCAGCAGTTTGGTTCCCCACTACGAGCAGTACTTC	CASSLVPHYEQYF
-	TRBV30	TRBJ1-2	TRBD1	TGTGCCTGGAGTAACAGGGGGGTGTGGGGCTACACCTTC	CAWSNRGVWGYTF
many	TRBV6-1	TRBJ2-7	TRBD1	TGTGCCAGCAGGTGGGACAGGGGGCCCTGGGAGCAGTACTTC	CASRWDRGPWEQYF
-	TRBV6-2/TRBV6-3	TRBJ2-5	TRBD2	TGTGCCAGCAGTTCACGAGCGGGGTCCCATAAAGAGACCCAGTACTTC	CASSSRAGSHKETQYF
many	TRBV7-2	TRBJ2-2	-	TGTGCCAGCAGCTTACGGGGGAGAGTCGGGGAGCTGTTTTTT	CASSLRGRVGELFF
many	TRBV20-1	TRBJ1-6	-	TGCAGTGCCCCTGCGAAACAGAATTTCAATTCACCCCTCCACTTT	CSAPAKQNFNSPLHF
-	TRBV7-2	TRBJ2-5	-	TGTGCCAGCAGCTTAGCGTACGCGGACTCTCAGTACTTC	CASSLAYADSQYF
many	TRBV29-1	TRBJ2-7	TRBD2	TGCAGCGTTGAGGGACTATACGAGCAGTACTTC	CSVEGLYEQYF
-	TRBV12-3/TRBV12-4	TRBJ2-5	-	TGTGCCAGCACCCTGGCCGAGACCCAGTACTTC	CASTLAETQYF
-	TRBV20-1	TRBJ2-7	TRBD1	TGCAGTGCTCCTTCCTTAGACAGGGGGCCTTCCTACGAGCAGTACTTC	CSAPSLDRGPSYEQYF
few	TRBV20-1	TRBJ1-5	-	TGCAGTGCTAGAGATGCGCGGAGATTTAGCAATCAGCCCCAGCATTTT	CSARDARRFSNQPQHF
-	TRBV30	TRBJ1-2	-	TGTGCCTGGAGTGTACTACAGGGCAGCGGCTATGGCAACACCTTC	CAWSVLQGSGYGNTF
many	TRBV20-1	TRBJ1-2	-	TGCAGTGCTAGACTGGGGTTGGACGCTGGCTATGGCTACACCTTC	CSARLGLDAGYGYTF
-	TRBV2	TRBJ2-7	TRBD1	TGTGCCAGCAGTTTACCCCCCGGGACAGCGACCTACGAGCAGTACTTC	CASSLPPGTATYEQYF
few	TRBV11-2	TRBJ2-6	-	TGTGCCAGCAGCCCCGGTCCAGGGACACCGGCCCCTGGGGCCAACGTCCTGACTTTC	CASSPGPGTPAPGANVLTF